The 20 T cell receptor beta chains reported below all come from one sample, sequenced in a study of blood T cell repertoires in COVID-19. The table came from immunoSEQ multiplex PCR; TCRdb's copy has only in-frame clones and leaves some out. The repertoire holds just over 250,000 clones, with 84% as singletons. The sequenced sample consisted of PBMCs or T cells enriched from blood (not recorded which). These receptors originate from a man younger than 45 with acute COVID-19.

J is TRBJ1-2 and V is TRBV4-1; a weak D match, TRBD1 (6 bases). V lost 4 bases, J lost 3 bases, and 9 bases lay in between. This CDR3 comprises 13 residues. Germline lookup yields CDR1 MGHRA and CDR2 YSYEKL. In nucleotides, the CDR3 is TGCGCCAGCAGCCGGACAGCCTACTATGGCTACACCTTC. Protein sequence: CASSRTAYYGYTF.

The rearrangement links TRBV7-6 to TRBJ2-1; a possible D gene is TRBD1 (8 bases). Germline CDR1 reads SGHVS; CDR2 reads FNYEAQ. The CDR3 runs 15 residues. The germline V and J ends were trimmed by 5 bases and 3 bases, with 14 bases remaining between them. This CDR3 is CASSQQGGGYNEQFF. The CDR3 coding sequence is TGTGCCAGCAGCCAACAGGGGGGGGGCTACAATGAGCAGTTCTTC.

The chain links TRBV9 to TRBJ2-1, with D perhaps TRBD2 (5 bases). The CDR3 runs to 11 residues. CDR1 SGDLS and CDR2 YYNGEE come from the germline V gene. V lost 0 bases and J 12 bases, leaving 7 bases between the germline ends. In DNA form, the CDR3 reads TGTGCCAGCAGCGTAGGAGAGGGGCAGTTCTTC. Protein product: CASSVGEGQFF.

The J gene is TRBJ2-5, the V gene TRBV11-3, with TRBD2 matching 16 bases. The CDR3 length is 17 residues. V dropped 5 bases and J dropped 2; count of bases not matched to a gene: 5. CDR1 is SGHNT, CDR2 YENEEA, per germline. The CDR3 reads CASSRGLAGGNQETQYF. In DNA, the CDR3 is TGTGCCAGCAGCAGGGGACTAGCGGGAGGGAATCAAGAGACCCAGTACTTC. Drawing the rest from reference TRBV11-3 and TRBJ2-5, the complete variable domain is EAGVVQSPRYKIIEKKQPVAFWCNPISGHNTLYWYLQNLGQGPELLIRYENEEAVDDSQLPKDRFSAERLKGVDSTLKIQPAELGDSAVYLCASSRGLAGGNQETQYFGPGTRLLVL.

This chain joins TRBV7-2 and TRBJ2-1; no clear D. CDR3 length: 12 amino acids. Looked up from germline, CDR1 is SGHTA and CDR2 is FQGNSA. Trimming shortened V by 5 bases and J by 5 bases, and 7 bases separated the two germline ends. The CDR3 protein is CASSLTNNEQFF. CDR3 sequence (DNA): TGTGCCAGCAGCCTGACAAACAATGAGCAGTTCTTC.

This clone appeared a single time. The genes are TRBV28 and TRBJ2-3; TRBD2 is a possible D gene (6 bases). V gave up 6 bases and J gave up 5 bases, with 15 bases separating them. Germline CDR1 is MDHEN and CDR2 is SYDVKM. The CDR3 is 14 amino acids. CDR3 in DNA: TGTGCCAGCAGGGAGACAGCCGGGGGAGATACGCAGTATTTT. This gives the protein CASRETAGGDTQYF.

V gene TRBV6-5 combines with J gene TRBJ2-3; D is perhaps TRBD1 (6 bases). CDR1 is MNHEY, CDR2 SVGAGI, per germline. V was pared by 5 bases and J by 1 base, with 13 bases between. This CDR3 has 15 residues. The CDR3 region has the DNA TGTGCCAGCAGTCCGCACAGGGAGCGCACAGATACGCAGTATTTT. This codes for CASSPHRERTDTQYF.

The CDR3 reads CASDFGGTGTGELFF. CDR3 DNA sequence: TGTGCCAGCGACTTTGGGGGGACTGGCACCGGGGAGCTGTTTTTT. The chain links TRBV9 to TRBJ2-2, with D tentatively TRBD2 (6 bases). Per the germline V gene, CDR1 is SGDLS and CDR2 is YYNGEE. V was cut by 7 bases and J by 4 bases, with 17 bases left in between. The CDR3 length is 15 residues.

This clone appeared a few times. This chain connects TRBV10-2 to TRBJ2-1, with D possibly being TRBD2 (5 bases). CDR3 size: 14 residues. Germline CDR1 reads WSHSY; CDR2 reads SAAADI. V lost 4 bases to trimming and J lost 8 bases, with 15 bases between them. CDR3 loop: CASSVIAEGYEQFF. For the CDR3, the DNA is TGCGCCAGCAGTGTCATAGCTGAGGGCTATGAGCAGTTCTTC.

This CDR3 reads CATGRDSQETQYF. As DNA, the CDR3 is TGTGCCACCGGAAGGGACAGCCAAGAGACCCAGTACTTC. V and J are TRBV24-1 and TRBJ2-5; 7 bases map to TRBD1. V lost 9 bases to trimming and J lost 1 base; unmatched junction nucleotides: 4. Germline CDR1 reads KGHDR; CDR2 reads SFDVKD. This CDR3 contains 13 residues.

The rearrangement uses TRBV6-5 and TRBJ1-1; a weak D match, TRBD1 (5 bases). V was trimmed by 5 bases and J by 10 bases, leaving 17 bases between them. This CDR3 has 13 amino acids. Germline CDR1 MNHEY, CDR2 SVGAGI. The CDR3 DNA sequence: TGTGCCAGCAGTCCCCCCATTGGGAGGGGAGCTTTCTTT. Its protein product is CASSPPIGRGAFF.

This clone appeared a single time. The CDR3 sequence is CASSIGSAGELFF. The CDR3, as DNA: TGTGCCAGTAGTATCGGGAGTGCCGGGGAGCTGTTTTTT. The chain recombines TRBV19 with TRBJ2-2, with TRBD2 as a possible D gene (6 bases). The CDR3 runs 13 residues. Per the germline V gene, CDR1 is LNHDA and CDR2 is SQIVND (reference sequence). V gave up 3 bases and J gave up 6 bases, with 8 bases separating them.

DNA for the CDR3: TGTGCCAGCAGCTCAGGGGGTTACAATGAGCAGTTCTTC. This encodes CASSSGGYNEQFF. The J gene is TRBJ2-1, the V gene TRBV11-3; 7 bases are shared with TRBD1. The ends lost 4 bases at V and 4 bases at J; junction bases unmatched: 1. The CDR3 has 13 residues. Germline V gene sequence: CDR1 SGHNT, CDR2 YENEEA.

This clone has just one count. V and J are TRBV7-6 and TRBJ1-1, with a possible D match to TRBD1 (5 bases). CDR3 length: 14 amino acids. V was trimmed by 1 base and J by 1 base, leaving 7 bases between them. Germline CDR1 SGHVS, CDR2 FNYEAQ. The CDR3 nucleotides read TGTGCCAGCAGCTTAGGCGGGGCGAACACTGAAGCTTTCTTT. Its translation is CASSLGGANTEAFF. The variable domain in full, completed from reference TRBV7-6 and TRBJ1-1, reads GAGVSQSPRYKVTKRGQDVALRCDPISGHVSLYWYRQALGQGPEFLTYFNYEAQQDKSGLPNDRFSAERPEGSISTLTIQRTEQRDSAMYRCASSLGGANTEAFFGQGTRLTVV.

The V call is TRBV7-9, the J call TRBJ2-5, with 7 bases identical to TRBD1. The junction had 7 bases not matched to a gene; V was cut back by 1 base and J by 5 bases. CDR1 SEHNR and CDR2 FQNEAQ come from the germline V gene (reference sequence). The CDR3 contains 15 residues. Written as DNA, the CDR3 is TGTGCCAGCAGCTTAGTCTCGATCAGGGGGGAGACCCAGTACTTC. Protein: CASSLVSIRGETQYF.

V usage is TRBV30 and J usage is TRBJ1-1, with D possibly matching TRBD1 (5 bases). Germline V CDR1 and CDR2: GTSNPN, SVGIG (reference sequence). Trimming pared 8 bases from V and 1 base from J, leaving 11 bases between. The CDR3 is made up of 12 amino acids. The CDR3 sequence: CAGGGWNTEAFF. The CDR3 region has the DNA TGTGCCGGTGGGGGGTGGAACACTGAAGCTTTCTTT.

This clone was seen a single time. This chain links TRBV3-1 (or the pseudogene TRBV3-2) with TRBJ2-3, with D possibly matching TRBD1 (6 bases). Germline V gene lookup returns CDR1 LGHDT and CDR2 YNNKEL (reference sequence). Trimming removed 0 bases at V and 10 bases at J, with 17 bases between. The CDR3 runs 15 residues. The CDR3: CASSQDRTEGTAQYF. CDR3 sequence (DNA): TGTGCCAGCAGCCAAGACCGGACAGAGGGAACCGCGCAGTATTTT.

The rearrangement uses TRBV2 and TRBJ2-2; tentatively, D is TRBD2 (5 bases). Looked up from germline, CDR1 is SNHLY and CDR2 is FYNNEI. This CDR3 is 14 amino acids long. V lost 4 bases, J lost 7 bases, and 13 bases lay in between. CDR3 DNA: TGTGCCAGCAGTGTCAGGCAAGGAGGCGGGGAGCTGTTTTTT. Translating it yields CASSVRQGGGELFF.

The V and J genes are TRBV7-9 and TRBJ2-4, with 9 bases fitting TRBD2. With 4 bases clipped from V and 4 bases from J, the junction kept 11 bases outside the gene matches. The germline CDR1 and CDR2 sequences are SEHNR and FQNEAQ (reference sequence). The CDR3 runs to 17 residues. The CDR3 nucleotides read TGTGCCAGCAGCTCCCGGGCGGGAGGGCTAGGGAAAAACATTCAGTACTTC. This gives the protein CASSSRAGGLGKNIQYF.

The chain is built from TRBV11-1 and TRBJ1-2; D remains ambiguous. Trimming took 5 bases from V and 8 from J, leaving 15 bases between them. The CDR3 totals 13 residues. Germline V gene lookup returns CDR1 SGHAT and CDR2 FQDESV (reference sequence). The CDR3 coding sequence is TGTGCCAGCAGCCCTGGCTCGGGTGTGGGCTACACCTTC. This gives the protein CASSPGSGVGYTF.